Reported below is one T cell receptor (beta chain). The antigen is unknown. Described time point: technical triplicate 1. The T cells used for sorted libraries numbered some 1 million, either CD4+ or CD8+. Germline V gene lookup returns CDR1 ENHRY and CDR2 SYGVKD. CDR3 length: 9 amino acids. The V end lost 10 bases, the J end lost 11 bases, and 9 bases lay between the germline ends. The entry originates in a study of neurological immune-mediated disorders. Points from the study as a whole: The study found no CDR3 amino acid sequences shared by expanded clones across subjects, suggesting private repertoires in all groups.

Template-switch 5'RACE cDNA synthesis added a 10-nucleotide unique molecular identifier. In each sequencing run, over 170 million TCR-beta sequences were generated from 15-18 subjects. MiXCR was run by TCRdb on the 5' RACE reads, yielding one entry per CDR3 protein. The table shows 20,000 to 30,000 distinct CDR3 sequences, with less than 15% occurring only once. The TCR was taken from a female donor with HTLV-1-associated myelopathy (HAM/TSP). The sample taken for sequencing was CD4+ T cells from blood. The chain employs TRBV10-3 and TRBJ2-1, with no clear D. CDR3 sequence reads: CATVSQQFF. The CDR3 nucleotides are TGTGCCACCGTTTCCCAGCAGTTCTTC.